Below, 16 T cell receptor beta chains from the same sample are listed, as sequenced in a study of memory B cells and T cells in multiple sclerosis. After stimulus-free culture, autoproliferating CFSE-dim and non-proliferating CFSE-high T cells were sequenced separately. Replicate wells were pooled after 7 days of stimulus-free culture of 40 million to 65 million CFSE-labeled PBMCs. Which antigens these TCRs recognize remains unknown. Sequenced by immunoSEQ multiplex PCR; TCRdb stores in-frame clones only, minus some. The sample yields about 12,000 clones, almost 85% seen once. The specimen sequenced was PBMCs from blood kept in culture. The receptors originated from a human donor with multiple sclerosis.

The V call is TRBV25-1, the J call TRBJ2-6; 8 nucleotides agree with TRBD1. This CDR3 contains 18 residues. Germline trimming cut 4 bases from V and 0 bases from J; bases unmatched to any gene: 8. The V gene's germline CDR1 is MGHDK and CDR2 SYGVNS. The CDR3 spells CASSALFTGGSGANVLTF. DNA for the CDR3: TGTGCCAGCAGTGCCCTTTTTACAGGGGGCTCTGGGGCCAACGTCCTGACTTTC. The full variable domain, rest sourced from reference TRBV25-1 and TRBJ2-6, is EADIYQTPRYLVIGTGKKITLECSQTMGHDKMYWYQQDPGMELHLIHYSYGVNSTEKGDLSSESTVSRIRTEHFPLTLESARPSHTSQYLCASSALFTGGSGANVLTFGAGSRLTVL.

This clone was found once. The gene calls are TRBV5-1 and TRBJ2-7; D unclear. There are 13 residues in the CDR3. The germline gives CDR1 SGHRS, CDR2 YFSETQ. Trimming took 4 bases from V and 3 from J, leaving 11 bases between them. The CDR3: CASSPQDGYEQYF. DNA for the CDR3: TGCGCCAGCAGCCCCCAGGACGGCTACGAGCAGTACTTC.

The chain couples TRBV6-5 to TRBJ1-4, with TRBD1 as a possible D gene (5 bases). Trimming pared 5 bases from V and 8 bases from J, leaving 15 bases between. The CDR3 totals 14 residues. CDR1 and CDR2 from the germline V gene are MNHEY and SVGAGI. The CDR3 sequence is CASSPRDQGEKLFF. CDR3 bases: TGTGCCAGCAGTCCCCGGGACCAAGGAGAAAAACTGTTTTTT.

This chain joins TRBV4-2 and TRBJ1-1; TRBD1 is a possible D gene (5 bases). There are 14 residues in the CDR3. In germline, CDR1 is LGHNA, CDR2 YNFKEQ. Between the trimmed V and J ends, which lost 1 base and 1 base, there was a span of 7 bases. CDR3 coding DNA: TGTGCCAGCAGCCAAGTCGGGGGGAACACTGAAGCTTTCTTT. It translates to CASSQVGGNTEAFF.

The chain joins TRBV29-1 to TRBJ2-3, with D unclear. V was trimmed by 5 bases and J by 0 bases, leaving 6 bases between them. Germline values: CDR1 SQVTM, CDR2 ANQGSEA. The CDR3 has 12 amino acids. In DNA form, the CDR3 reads TGCAGCGTTTCAACTAGCACAGATACGCAGTATTTT. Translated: CSVSTSTDTQYF.

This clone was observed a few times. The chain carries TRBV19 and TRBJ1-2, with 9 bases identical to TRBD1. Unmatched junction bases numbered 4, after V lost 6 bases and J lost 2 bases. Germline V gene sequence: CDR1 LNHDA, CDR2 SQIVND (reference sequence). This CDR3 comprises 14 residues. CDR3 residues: CASRGTGRNYGYTF. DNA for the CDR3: TGTGCCAGTAGGGGGACAGGGAGGAACTATGGCTACACCTTC.

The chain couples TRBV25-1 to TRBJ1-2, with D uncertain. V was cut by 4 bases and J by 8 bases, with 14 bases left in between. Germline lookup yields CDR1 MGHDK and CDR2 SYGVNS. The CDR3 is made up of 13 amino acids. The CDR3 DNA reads TGTGCCAGCAGTGTAACAGCCTCCGGGGGCTACACCTTC. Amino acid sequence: CASSVTASGGYTF.

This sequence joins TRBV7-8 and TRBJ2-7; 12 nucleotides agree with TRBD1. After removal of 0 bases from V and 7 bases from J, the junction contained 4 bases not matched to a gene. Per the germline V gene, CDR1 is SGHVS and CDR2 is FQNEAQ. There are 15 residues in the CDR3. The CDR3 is CASSLAGTGGLEQYF. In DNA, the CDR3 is TGTGCCAGCAGCTTAGCCGGGACAGGGGGCCTGGAGCAGTACTTC.

CDR3 coding DNA: TGTGCCGCAGGGGAAATCTCTGGAAACACCATATATTTT. Its translation is CAAGEISGNTIYF. The chain employs TRBV6-1 and TRBJ1-3; D may be TRBD1 (6 bases). The V end lost 11 bases, the J end lost 0 bases, and 11 bases lay between the germline ends. The CDR3 sequence is 13 residues long. Germline values: CDR1 MNHNS, CDR2 SASEGT.

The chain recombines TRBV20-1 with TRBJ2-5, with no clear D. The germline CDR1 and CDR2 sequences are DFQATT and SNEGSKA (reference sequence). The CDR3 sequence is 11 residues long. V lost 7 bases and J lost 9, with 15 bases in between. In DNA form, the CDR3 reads TGCAGTGGCTCCGGGCCGAACGCCCAGTACTTC. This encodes CSGSGPNAQYF.

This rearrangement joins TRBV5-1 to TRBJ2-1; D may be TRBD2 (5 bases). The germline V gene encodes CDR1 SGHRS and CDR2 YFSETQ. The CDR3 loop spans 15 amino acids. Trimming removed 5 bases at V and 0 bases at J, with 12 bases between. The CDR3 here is CASSIETSSYNEQFF. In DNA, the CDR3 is TGCGCCAGCAGTATTGAAACTAGCTCCTACAATGAGCAGTTCTTC.

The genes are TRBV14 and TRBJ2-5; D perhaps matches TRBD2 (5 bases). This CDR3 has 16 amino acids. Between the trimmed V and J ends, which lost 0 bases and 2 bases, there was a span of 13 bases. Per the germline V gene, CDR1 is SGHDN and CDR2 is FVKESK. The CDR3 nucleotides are TGTGCCAGCAGCCAAGAGCCTAGCCCAATACAAGAGACCCAGTACTTC. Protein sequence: CASSQEPSPIQETQYF. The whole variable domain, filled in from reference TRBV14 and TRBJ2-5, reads EAGVTQFPSHSVIEKGQTVTLRCDPISGHDNLYWYRRVMGKEIKFLLHFVKESKQDESGMPNNRFLAERTGGTYSTLKVQPAELEDSGVYFCASSQEPSPIQETQYFGPGTRLLVL.

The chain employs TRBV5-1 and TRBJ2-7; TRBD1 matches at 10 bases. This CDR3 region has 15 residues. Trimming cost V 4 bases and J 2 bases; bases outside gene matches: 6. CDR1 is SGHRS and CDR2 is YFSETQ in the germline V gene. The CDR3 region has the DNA TGCGCCAGCAGCCCTAGGACAGGGGGAGCCTACGAGCAGTACTTC. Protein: CASSPRTGGAYEQYF.

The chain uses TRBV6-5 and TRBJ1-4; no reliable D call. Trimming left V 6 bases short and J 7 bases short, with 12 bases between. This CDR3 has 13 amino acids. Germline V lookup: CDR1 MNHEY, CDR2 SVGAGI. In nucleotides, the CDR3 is TGTGCCAGCAGGACGAATAACATTGAAAAACTGTTTTTT. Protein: CASRTNNIEKLFF.

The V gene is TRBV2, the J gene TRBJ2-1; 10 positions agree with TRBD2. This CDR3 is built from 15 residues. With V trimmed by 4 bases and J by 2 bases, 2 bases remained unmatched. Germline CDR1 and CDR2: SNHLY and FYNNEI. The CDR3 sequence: CASSVTSGTYNEQFF. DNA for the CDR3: TGTGCCAGCAGTGTTACTAGCGGGACCTACAATGAGCAGTTCTTC.

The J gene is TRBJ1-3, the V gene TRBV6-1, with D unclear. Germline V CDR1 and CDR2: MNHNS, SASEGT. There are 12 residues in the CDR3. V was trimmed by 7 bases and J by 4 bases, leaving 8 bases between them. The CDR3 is CASKNFGNTIYF. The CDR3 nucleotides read TGTGCCAGCAAGAACTTCGGAAACACCATATATTTT.